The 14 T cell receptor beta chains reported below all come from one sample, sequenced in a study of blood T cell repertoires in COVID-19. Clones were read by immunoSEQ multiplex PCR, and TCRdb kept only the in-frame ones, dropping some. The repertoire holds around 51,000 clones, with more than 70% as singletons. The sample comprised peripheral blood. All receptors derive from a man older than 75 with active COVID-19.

This chain's CDR3 is CATSRDGVGRGYGYTF. The CDR3 bases are TGTGCCACCAGCAGAGATGGTGTGGGCAGGGGCTATGGCTACACCTTC. This chain uses TRBV15 with TRBJ1-2; maybe TRBD1 (6 bases). Germline V lookup: CDR1 LNHNV, CDR2 YYDKDF (reference sequence). This CDR3 has 16 residues. Trimming stripped 0 bases from V and 4 bases from J, with 15 bases between.

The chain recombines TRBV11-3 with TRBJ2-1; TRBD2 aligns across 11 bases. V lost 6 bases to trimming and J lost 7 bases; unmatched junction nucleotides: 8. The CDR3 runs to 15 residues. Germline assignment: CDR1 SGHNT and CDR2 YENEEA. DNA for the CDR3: TGTGCCAGCAGTTATACTAGCGGGAGTTTGAATGAGCAGTTCTTC. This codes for CASSYTSGSLNEQFF.

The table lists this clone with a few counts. CDR3 coding DNA: TGTGCCAGCAGCGTAGACCCGGGAGGGTACAATGAGCAGTTCTTC. Its translation: CASSVDPGGYNEQFF. This sequence joins TRBV9 and TRBJ2-1, with 8 positions matching TRBD2. Germline V gene data show CDR1 as SGDLS and CDR2 as YYNGEE. The CDR3 runs to 15 residues. V was clipped by 0 bases and J by 4 bases; unmatched bases: 3.

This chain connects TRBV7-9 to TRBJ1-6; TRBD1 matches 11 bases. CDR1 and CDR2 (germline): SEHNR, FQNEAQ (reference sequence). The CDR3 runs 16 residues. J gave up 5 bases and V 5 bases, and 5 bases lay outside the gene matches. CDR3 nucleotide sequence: TGTGCCAGCAGCGAGGACAGGGGGCTTAATAATTCACCCCTCCACTTT. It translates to CASSEDRGLNNSPLHF.

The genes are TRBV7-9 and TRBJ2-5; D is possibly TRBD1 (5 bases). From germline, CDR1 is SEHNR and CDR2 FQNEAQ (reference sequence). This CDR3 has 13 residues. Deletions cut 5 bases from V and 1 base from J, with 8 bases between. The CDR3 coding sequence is TGTGCCAGCAGCCCGGACACCCAAGAGACCCAGTACTTC. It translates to CASSPDTQETQYF.

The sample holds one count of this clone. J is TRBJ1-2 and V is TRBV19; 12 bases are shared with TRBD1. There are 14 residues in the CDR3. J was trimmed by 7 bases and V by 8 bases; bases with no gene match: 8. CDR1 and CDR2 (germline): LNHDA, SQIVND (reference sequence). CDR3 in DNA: TGTGCCAGTGGAGGGGACAGGGGGCAGTCTGGCTACACCTTC. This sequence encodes CASGGDRGQSGYTF.

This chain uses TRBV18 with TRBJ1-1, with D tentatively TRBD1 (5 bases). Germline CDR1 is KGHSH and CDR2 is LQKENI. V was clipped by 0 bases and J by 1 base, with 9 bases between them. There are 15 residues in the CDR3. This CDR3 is CASSPPAGPNTEAFF. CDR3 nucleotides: TGTGCCAGCTCACCACCAGCGGGGCCGAACACTGAAGCTTTCTTT.

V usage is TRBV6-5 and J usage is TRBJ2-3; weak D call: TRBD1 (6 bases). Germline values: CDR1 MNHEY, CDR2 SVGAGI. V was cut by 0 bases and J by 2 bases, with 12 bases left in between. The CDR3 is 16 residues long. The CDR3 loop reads CASSYSQGLLTDTQYF. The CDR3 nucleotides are TGTGCCAGCAGTTACTCTCAGGGGTTACTCACAGATACGCAGTATTTT.

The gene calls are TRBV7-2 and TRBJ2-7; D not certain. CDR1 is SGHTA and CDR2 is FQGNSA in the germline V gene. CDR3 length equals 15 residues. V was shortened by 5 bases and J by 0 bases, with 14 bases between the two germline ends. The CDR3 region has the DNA TGTGCCAGCAGCCTCCGCCGTGGGCACTCCTACGAGCAGTACTTC. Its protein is CASSLRRGHSYEQYF.

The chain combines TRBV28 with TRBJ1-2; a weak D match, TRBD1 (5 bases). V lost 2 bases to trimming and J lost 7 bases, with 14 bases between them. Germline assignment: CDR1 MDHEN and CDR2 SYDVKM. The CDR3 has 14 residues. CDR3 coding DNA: TGTGCCAGCAGTTTAACACGGACAAGTGGTGGCTACACCTTC. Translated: CASSLTRTSGGYTF.

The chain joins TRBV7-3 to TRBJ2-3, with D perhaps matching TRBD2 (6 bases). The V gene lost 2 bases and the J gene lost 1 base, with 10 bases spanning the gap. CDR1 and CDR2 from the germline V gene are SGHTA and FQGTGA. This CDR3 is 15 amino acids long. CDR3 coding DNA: TGTGCCAGCAGCTTACGGCGGGAAGGCACAGATACGCAGTATTTT. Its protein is CASSLRREGTDTQYF.

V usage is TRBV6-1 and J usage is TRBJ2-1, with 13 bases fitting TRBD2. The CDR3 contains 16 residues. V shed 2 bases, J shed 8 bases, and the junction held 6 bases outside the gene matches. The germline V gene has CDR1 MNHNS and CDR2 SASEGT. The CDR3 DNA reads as TGTGCCAGCAGTGAACCGACTAGCGGGAGGCCGTATGAGCAGTTCTTC. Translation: CASSEPTSGRPYEQFF.

The CDR3 sequence is CATSARDRQETQYF. Here the CDR3 DNA reads TGTGCCACCAGTGCCCGGGACAGACAAGAGACCCAGTACTTC. The rearrangement uses TRBV24-1 and TRBJ2-5, with 7 bases that match TRBD1. The J segment lost 2 bases and the V segment lost 5 bases, leaving 4 bases of the junction unmatched. Germline V CDR1 and CDR2: KGHDR, SFDVKD. The CDR3 runs 14 residues.

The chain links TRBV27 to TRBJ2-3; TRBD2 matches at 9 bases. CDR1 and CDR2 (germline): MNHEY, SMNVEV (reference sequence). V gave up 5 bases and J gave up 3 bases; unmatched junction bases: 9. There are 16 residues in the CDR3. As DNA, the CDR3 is TGTGCCAGCAGTGTTGGGACTAGCAGGGTGACAGATACGCAGTATTTT. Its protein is CASSVGTSRVTDTQYF.